The 10 T cell receptor beta chains below come from one sample, sequenced in a study of identical twins. A single record per CDR3 protein comes from TCRdb applying MiXCR to the 5' RACE reads. The sample includes 500,000 or so distinct CDR3 sequences, 13% to 15% of them seen just once. The sample also formed part of further work on yellow fever vaccine responses in identical twins.

The sequencing sample was made of CD4+ T cells sorted from blood. All receptors derive from a woman under 30 in good health.

The table lists this clonotype with many counts. This chain connects TRBV6-5 to TRBJ2-5; 7 nucleotides agree with TRBD1. CDR1 and CDR2 from the germline V gene are MNHEY and SVGAGI. Trimming removed 0 bases from V and 2 bases from J; junction bases left unmatched: 6. This CDR3 is built from 16 residues. The CDR3 protein is CASSYSRGRGQETQYF. In DNA, the CDR3 is TGTGCCAGCAGTTACTCGAGGGGCAGGGGGCAAGAGACCCAGTACTTC.

This clonotype was counted only a few times. The rearrangement uses TRBV29-1 and TRBJ1-1; D gene ambiguous. V lost 4 bases and J lost 11, with 20 bases in between. The CDR3 loop spans 13 amino acids. The germline CDR1 and CDR2 sequences are SQVTM and ANQGSEA. The CDR3 loop reads CSVVWETTIVAFF. In nucleotides, the CDR3 is TGCAGCGTTGTATGGGAGACAACCATCGTCGCTTTCTTT.

The genes are TRBV15 and TRBJ2-7; TRBD2 matches at 8 bases. Germline V gives CDR1 LNHNV, CDR2 YYDKDF (reference sequence). This CDR3 is 17 amino acids long. The ends lost 2 bases at V and 6 bases at J; junction bases unmatched: 15. DNA of the CDR3: TGTGCCACCAGCAGATCGGGGGGGGGCTTGAGATTCGCCGAGCAGTACTTC. As protein: CATSRSGGGLRFAEQYF.

This clonotype was seen a handful of times. DNA for the CDR3: TGTGCCAGCAGCTCCGGGGGGACAGGGGGAACCCAGTACTTC. It translates to CASSSGGTGGTQYF. V usage is TRBV7-8 and J usage is TRBJ2-5; 11 bases fit TRBD1. The germline gives CDR1 SGHVS, CDR2 FQNEAQ. Trimming removed 4 bases from V and 8 bases from J; junction bases left unmatched: 6. This CDR3 region has 14 residues.

Ten or more counts support this clonotype. This chain connects TRBV12-3 or TRBV12-4 to TRBJ2-7; 9 positions agree with TRBD1. The CDR3 extends over 13 amino acids. V shed 6 bases, J shed 4 bases, and the junction held 4 bases outside the gene matches. CDR3: CASRDRGAYEQYF. CDR3 in DNA: TGTGCCAGCAGGGACAGGGGAGCATACGAGCAGTACTTC.

The chain is built from TRBV12-2 and TRBJ2-7; TRBD2, as called in the table, went unchecked against the DNA. TRBV12-2 is a recognized pseudogene. CDR3 length: 19 amino acids. CDR3 nucleotide sequence: TGTGCAAGTCGCCCCAGCGGTCTGGCAGGCCGACTCGCTAGCTACGAGCAGTACTTC. As protein: CASRPSGLAGRLASYEQYF.

This clonotype was seen a handful of times. The chain couples TRBV5-1 to TRBJ2-5; D remains ambiguous. Germline V gene sequence: CDR1 SGHRS, CDR2 YFSETQ. V lost 0 bases and J 7 bases, leaving 16 bases between the germline ends. CDR3 length equals 15 residues. Here the CDR3 reads CASSLDDLSGATQYF. The CDR3 DNA reads TGCGCCAGCAGCTTGGACGATCTGTCCGGTGCGACCCAGTACTTC.

The rearrangement links TRBV7-8 to TRBJ1-1; perhaps TRBD1 as D (5 bases). V lost 7 bases and J 3 bases, leaving 15 bases between the germline ends. Germline V gene data show CDR1 as SGHVS and CDR2 as FQNEAQ. The CDR3 length is 14 residues. The CDR3 nucleotides read TGTGCCAGCACCCAGGGAGGTCGGGACACTGAAGCTTTCTTT. Translation: CASTQGGRDTEAFF.

The J gene is TRBJ1-2, the V gene TRBV20-1; no definite D call. There are 15 residues in the CDR3. V gave up 1 base and J gave up 4 bases, with 16 bases separating them. CDR1 is DFQATT and CDR2 is SNEGSKA in the germline V gene (reference sequence). CDR3 protein: CSARGLIQSAYGYTF. Written as DNA, the CDR3 is TGCAGTGCTAGAGGCCTAATACAGTCGGCCTATGGCTACACCTTC.

The CDR3 coding sequence is TGTGCCAGCTCAACAACCCATGGTAACGAGCAGTACTTC. The encoded protein is CASSTTHGNEQYF. The chain carries TRBV18 and TRBJ2-7; D unresolved. The ends were cut back, 5 bases at V and 5 bases at J, with 13 bases in the middle. The CDR3 has 13 amino acids. The germline CDR1 and CDR2 sequences are KGHSH and LQKENI.